This is a list of T cell receptor beta chains from one sample in a study of blood T cell repertoires in COVID-19. Repertoires were generated with immunoSEQ multiplex PCR, while TCRdb's copy carries only in-frame clones and drops some. The sample has 300,000 to 400,000 clones; approximately 90% are singletons. Specimen: PBMCs or T cells enriched from blood (not recorded which). The receptor source for this set is a woman aged 30 to 39 with acute COVID-19. CDR3s include the opening cysteine and the closing phenylalanine or tryptophan. The D gene is left open where the match is weak. Not every row has a clone size; where given, it reads once, few, many or a size class.

cdr3_aa cdr3_nt d_call v_call clone_size j_call
CASFEGNEQFF TGTGCCAGCTTTGAGGGAAATGAGCAGTTCTTC - TRBV6-5 - TRBJ2-1
CASSLQAPTTNEKLFF TGCGCCAGCAGCCTGCAGGCACCAACAACTAATGAAAAACTGTTTTTT - TRBV4-3 - TRBJ1-4
CASSQVGTGGAQHF TGCGCCAGCAGCCAAGTGGGGACCGGGGGAGCACAGCATTTT - TRBV4-1 - TRBJ1-5
CASSQEYAGEKLFF TGTGCCAGCAGCCAAGAATATGCAGGTGAAAAACTGTTTTTT - TRBV7-9 - TRBJ1-4
CASSSGSGGPRLNEQFF TGTGCCAGTAGTTCAGGTAGCGGGGGTCCCCGGCTCAATGAGCAGTTCTTC TRBD2 TRBV19 - TRBJ2-1
CASSPKTGGGEQYF TGTGCCAGCAGCCCCAAGACAGGGGGAGGCGAGCAGTACTTC TRBD1 TRBV7-3 - TRBJ2-7
CASSSWQDRVRGQPQHF TGTGCCAGCTCGTCATGGCAGGACAGGGTAAGGGGGCAGCCCCAGCATTTT TRBD1 TRBV18 - TRBJ1-5
CASSQGQGAGNTIYF TGTGCCAGCAGTCAGGGACAGGGGGCTGGAAACACCATATATTTT TRBD1 TRBV6-5 - TRBJ1-3
CASSLHGQGGQPQHF TGTGCCAGCAGCCTTCATGGGCAGGGGGGACAGCCCCAGCATTTT TRBD1 TRBV6-5 - TRBJ1-5
CASSYDTVAGYTF TGTGCCAGCAGTTACGACACCGTGGCCGGCTACACCTTC - TRBV12-3/TRBV12-4 - TRBJ1-2
CASSSRAQGGDEKLFF TGTGCCAGCAGCTCGCGGGCCCAGGGGGGAGATGAAAAACTGTTTTTT TRBD1 TRBV11-2 once TRBJ1-4
CGVERAGLSTDTQYF TGCGGCGTTGAACGGGCGGGGTTGAGCACAGATACGCAGTATTTT - TRBV29-1 - TRBJ2-3
CASSPPNAGLAFGEQYF TGTGCCAGCAGCCCCCCAAACGCGGGACTAGCGTTCGGCGAGCAGTACTTC TRBD2 TRBV7-2 - TRBJ2-7
CASSLVGSYHNEQFF TGCGCCAGCAGCTTAGTGGGCAGCTACCACAATGAGCAGTTCTTC - TRBV5-1 - TRBJ2-1
CASSLEGQGGETQYF TGTGCCAGCAGCTTAGAGGGCCAGGGAGGGGAGACCCAGTACTTC TRBD2 TRBV7-9 - TRBJ2-5
CASSVSPGRLGNTIYF TGTGCCAGCAGCGTATCTCCAGGCCGGTTGGGAAACACCATATATTTT - TRBV9 - TRBJ1-3
CASSLQYTGELFF TGTGCCAGCAGCTTGCAGTACACCGGGGAGCTGTTTTTT - TRBV5-4 - TRBJ2-2
CASSATRDRILNTEAFF TGTGCCAGCAGTGCCACCCGGGACAGGATACTAAACACTGAAGCTTTCTTT TRBD1 TRBV2 - TRBJ1-1
CASSQNAQGATEAFF TGTGCCAGCAGCCAGAATGCACAGGGGGCCACTGAAGCTTTCTTT TRBD1 TRBV7-3 - TRBJ1-1
CASGLLGVGNQPQHF TGTGCTAGTGGTTTGTTAGGGGTTGGCAATCAGCCCCAGCATTTT - TRBV12-5 - TRBJ1-5
CASSQVLVRDSSYEQYF TGCGCCAGCAGCCAAGTACTGGTCCGGGACAGCTCCTACGAGCAGTACTTC TRBD1 TRBV4-1 once TRBJ2-7
CASSRSGTSPPYEQYF TGTGCCAGCAGCAGAAGCGGGACTAGCCCTCCCTACGAGCAGTACTTC TRBD2 TRBV7-9 - TRBJ2-7
CATSDLSGKTGIQETQYF TGTGCCACCAGTGATTTGTCGGGGAAGACAGGGATCCAAGAGACCCAGTACTTC TRBD1 TRBV24-1 - TRBJ2-5
CASSTDRVKQYF TGTGCCAGCAGCACCGACAGGGTCAAGCAGTACTTC TRBD1 TRBV12-3/TRBV12-4 few TRBJ2-7
CASSTLTGSGNTIYF TGTGCCAGCAGCACCCTGACAGGGTCTGGAAACACCATATATTTT - TRBV21-1 - TRBJ1-3